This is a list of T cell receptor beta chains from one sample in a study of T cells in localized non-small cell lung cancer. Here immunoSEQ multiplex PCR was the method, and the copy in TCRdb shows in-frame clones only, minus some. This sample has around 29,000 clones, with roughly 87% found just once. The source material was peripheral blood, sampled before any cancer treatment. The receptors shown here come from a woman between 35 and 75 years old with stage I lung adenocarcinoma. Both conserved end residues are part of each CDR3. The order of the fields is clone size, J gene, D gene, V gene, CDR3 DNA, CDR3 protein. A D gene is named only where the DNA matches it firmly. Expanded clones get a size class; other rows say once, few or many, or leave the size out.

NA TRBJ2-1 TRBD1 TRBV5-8 TGTGCCAGCAGCTTTGGTGACAGGGGGTTCCACAATGAGCAGTTCTTC CASSFGDRGFHNEQFF
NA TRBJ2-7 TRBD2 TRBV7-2 TGTGCCAGCAGCTCAACGGGCGGGGGGCAGTCCGAGCAGTACTTC CASSSTGGGQSEQYF
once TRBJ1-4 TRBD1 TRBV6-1 TGTGCCAGCAGTGACATACAGGGGTCAACTAATGAAAAACTGTTTTTT CASSDIQGSTNEKLFF
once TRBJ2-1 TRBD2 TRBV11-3 TGTGCCAGCAGTCGTACCCGGGGGGGCTTCCATGAGCAGTTCTTC CASSRTRGGFHEQFF
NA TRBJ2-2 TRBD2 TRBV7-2 TGTGCCAGCAGCTTACCCCGGACTAGCGGGAGTCCCGGGGAGCTGTTTTTT CASSLPRTSGSPGELFF
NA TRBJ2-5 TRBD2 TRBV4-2 TGTGCCAGCAGCCGAACCCCGCAGGCTAGCGGGAGAATCCAAGAAACCCAGTACTTC CASSRTPQASGRIQETQYF
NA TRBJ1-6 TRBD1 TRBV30 TGTGCCTGGAAAGGACAGGCAAGCTCCTATAATTCACCCCTCCACTTT CAWKGQASSYNSPLHF
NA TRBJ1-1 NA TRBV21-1 TGTGCCAGCAGCCCGACAGAGGCTGAAGCTTTCTTT CASSPTEAEAFF
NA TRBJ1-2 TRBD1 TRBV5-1 TGCGCCAGCAGCCCCCTGGACAGGGGAAACTATGGCTACACCTTC CASSPLDRGNYGYTF
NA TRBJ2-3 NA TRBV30 TGTGCCCTCGCAAAGGGCGGTGCCCAAGATACGCAGTATTTT CALAKGGAQDTQYF
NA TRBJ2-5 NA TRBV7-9 TGTGCCAGCAGCTTTACCGGGGAGACCCAGTACTTC CASSFTGETQYF
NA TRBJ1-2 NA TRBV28 TGTGCCAGCAGTTTAGACAGCTATGGCTACACCTTC CASSLDSYGYTF
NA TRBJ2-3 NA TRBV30 TGTGCCCCCTCGAGAGTAGCGGAGATCACAGATACGCAGTATTTT CAPSRVAEITDTQYF
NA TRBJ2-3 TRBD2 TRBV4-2 TGTGCCAGCAGCCGATCTACGACCATCGCTAGCGGGGTGACAGATACGCAGTATTTT CASSRSTTIASGVTDTQYF
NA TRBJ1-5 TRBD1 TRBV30 TGTGCCTGGAGTGTAAGGGCAGGGGGAGGGCGTCAGCCCCAGCATTTT CAWSVRAGGGRQPQHF
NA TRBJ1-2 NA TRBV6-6 TGTGCCAGCAGTTACTCGAGACAGGCCTATGGCTACACCTTC CASSYSRQAYGYTF
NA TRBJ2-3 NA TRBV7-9 TGTGCCAACGAGGGGTTGGGGGGTACAGATACGCAGTATTTT CANEGLGGTDTQYF
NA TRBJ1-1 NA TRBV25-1 TGTGCCAGCAGTGACCCCGTCTGGGCTGAAGCTTTCTTT CASSDPVWAEAFF
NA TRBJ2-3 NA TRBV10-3 TGTGCCATCAGTGGACCTCCGGACAGGAGGGTAGAAGATACGCAGTATTTT CAISGPPDRRVEDTQYF
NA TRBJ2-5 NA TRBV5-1 TGCGCCAGCAGCTGGACGACACTCCGGTGGGAGACCCAGTACTTC CASSWTTLRWETQYF
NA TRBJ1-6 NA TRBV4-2 TGTGCCAGCAGCCAAGATTCCAGGCAGGGAGTGGCCCTCCACTTT CASSQDSRQGVALHF
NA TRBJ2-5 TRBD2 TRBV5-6 TGTGCCAGCAGCTTTCGGCGCCTGGGAGGGGAGACCCAGTACTTC CASSFRRLGGETQYF
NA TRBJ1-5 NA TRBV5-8 TGTGCCAGCAGCCGCTACAGGGATAATCAGCCCCAGCATTTT CASSRYRDNQPQHF
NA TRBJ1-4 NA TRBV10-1 TGCGCCAGCAGGAACACAAATGAAAAACTGTTTTTT CASRNTNEKLFF
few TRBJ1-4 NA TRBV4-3 TGCGCCAGCAGCCAAGAGCGGGGCGTGATTTGGGGAAAACTGTTTTTT CASSQERGVIWGKLFF
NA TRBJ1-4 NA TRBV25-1 TGTGCCAGCAGGGGGCAAACTAATGAAAAACTGTTTTTT CASRGQTNEKLFF
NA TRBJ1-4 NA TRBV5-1 TGCGCCAGCAGCCCGGGACTCGAGCGGGAAAAACTGTTTTTT CASSPGLEREKLFF
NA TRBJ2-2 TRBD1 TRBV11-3 TGTGCCAGCAGCCTGCGGACAGGGAACACCGGGGAGCTGTTTTTT CASSLRTGNTGELFF